This T cell receptor (beta chain) was recorded in a study of cytomegalovirus exposure and HLA in healthy donors. Participants comprised healthy donors of bone marrow. Findings and limits, study-wide: A previous analysis found most TCR beta V segments productive roughly 87% or roughly 30% of the time. Most CMV-associated TCR beta chains were later found to appear HLA-restricted. TCR beta sequences reportedly predicted most subjects' HLA-A and HLA-B alleles accurately.

In regard to this clone: The antigen remains unidentified.

The CDR3 runs 15 residues. Germline V CDR1 and CDR2: SGHKS, YYEKEE (reference sequence). Trimming stripped 0 bases from V and 2 bases from J, with 9 bases between. PCR involved 60 Vbeta and 13 Jbeta primers. The assay was immunoSEQ multiplex PCR, and TCRdb's table has in-frame clones only and misses some. This table holds some 190,000 clones, less than 90% found once. This receptor was identified in a woman aged 30 to 39 in good health and CMV-seronegative. The chain joins TRBV5-5 to TRBJ1-5; possible D gene TRBD1, 5 bases. The sequencing sample was made of PBMCs. The CDR3 protein is CASSLVGVGNQPQHF. For the CDR3, the DNA is TGTGCCAGCAGCTTGGTAGGGGTTGGCAATCAGCCCCAGCATTTT.